These T cell receptor beta chains were read from a single sample in a study of shared clonotypes between healthy human individuals. TCRdb's table, derived via immunoSEQ multiplex PCR, lists solely in-frame clones and lacks some. The repertoire holds around 990,000 clones, with roughly 80% as singletons. The source material was memory CD4+ T cells from PBMCs. All receptors come from a man aged 18 to 30 in good health. Some clones in this sample may be carry-over from other donors' samples. Each CDR3 is given with its conserved first and last residue. D genes are given only for firm matches. Part of the rows lack a size; the others show once, few, many or a class for expanded clones.

size,D,J,V,DNA,CDR3
-,TRBD2,TRBJ2-1,TRBV2,TGTGCCAGCAGTGACAGTAGGGTAGCGGGGAACGAGCAGTTCTTC,CASSDSRVAGNEQFF
-,-,TRBJ2-1,TRBV6-5,TGTGCCAGCAAGGGGGAGGGCTCCTACAATGAGCAGTTCTTC,CASKGEGSYNEQFF
-,TRBD1,TRBJ2-1,TRBV5-1,TGCGCCAGCGGCCGGGACAGGGGATTGAATGAGCAGTTCTTC,CASGRDRGLNEQFF
-,-,TRBJ2-7,TRBV19,TGTGCCAGTAGTATGTCGACAGCCCAGGGCTACGAGCAGTACTTC,CASSMSTAQGYEQYF
-,TRBD2,TRBJ2-5,TRBV10-3,TGTGCCACGTCGGTGGGGGGGAACCAAGAGACCCAGTACTTC,CATSVGGNQETQYF
-,-,TRBJ1-2,TRBV28,TGTGCCAGCAGTTCTAGCAGGGGCGCGGTCTATGGCTACACCTTC,CASSSSRGAVYGYTF
-,-,TRBJ2-3,TRBV7-2,TGTGCCAGCAGCTCGGACTGGACCACAGATACGCAGTATTTT,CASSSDWTTDTQYF
-,-,TRBJ2-1,TRBV9,TGTGCCAGCAGCGGTCGGGACTGGAACTCCTACAATGAGCAGTTCTTC,CASSGRDWNSYNEQFF
-,-,TRBJ1-1,TRBV9,TGTGCCAGCAGCGTTTCGCCTACTGACGGAGTCACTGAAGCTTTCTTT,CASSVSPTDGVTEAFF
-,TRBD1,TRBJ2-7,TRBV10-2,TGCGCCAGCAGTATCGACAGGGGGCTCTACGAGCAGTACTTC,CASSIDRGLYEQYF
once,-,TRBJ1-2,TRBV6-6,TGTGCCAGCAGTTCCGCAGCTATCCATGGCTACACCTTC,CASSSAAIHGYTF
-,-,TRBJ2-7,TRBV6-6,TGTGCCAGCAGTCAATGGCAGGGCACCTACGAGCAGTACTTC,CASSQWQGTYEQYF
-,-,TRBJ1-1,TRBV14,TGTGCCAGCAGCCAAGTTGGCAAACTGGTCACTGAAGCTTTCTTT,CASSQVGKLVTEAFF
-,-,TRBJ2-7,TRBV7-6,TGTGCCAGCAGCTTAGGGTCGGACTACTCAACCTACGAGCAGTACTTC,CASSLGSDYSTYEQYF